The sequence of this T cell receptor (beta chain) was determined in a study of cytomegalovirus exposure and HLA in healthy donors. With 60 Vbeta and 13 Jbeta primers, the PCR was carried out. Here immunoSEQ multiplex PCR was the method, and the copy in TCRdb shows in-frame clones only, minus some. The table includes around 150,000 clones, around three quarters detected once. Study-wide findings and caveats: Confirmation was obtained in vitro that three CMV-associated chains are specific for CMV antigens. There were some V segments, including TRBV6-2 and TRBV6-3, excluded as indistinguishable. Rarity marked most TCR sequences, yet some public TCRs occurred in many donors.

CDR1 and CDR2 from the germline V gene are MNHEY and SVGAGI. V dropped 4 bases and J dropped 1; count of bases not matched to a gene: 3. The CDR3 is made up of 15 amino acids. Though probably carrying unrecorded immune exposures, donors were nominally healthy at sampling. Points on this clone: Its target is unknown.

This clonotype originated in a man aged 25-45 years in good health and CMV-seronegative. Sequencing used PBMCs. The chain couples TRBV6-5 to TRBJ2-2; 7 nucleotides match TRBD2. The CDR3 is CASSFTSVNTGELFF. CDR3 nucleotides: TGTGCCAGCAGTTTCACTAGCGTGAACACCGGGGAGCTGTTTTTT.